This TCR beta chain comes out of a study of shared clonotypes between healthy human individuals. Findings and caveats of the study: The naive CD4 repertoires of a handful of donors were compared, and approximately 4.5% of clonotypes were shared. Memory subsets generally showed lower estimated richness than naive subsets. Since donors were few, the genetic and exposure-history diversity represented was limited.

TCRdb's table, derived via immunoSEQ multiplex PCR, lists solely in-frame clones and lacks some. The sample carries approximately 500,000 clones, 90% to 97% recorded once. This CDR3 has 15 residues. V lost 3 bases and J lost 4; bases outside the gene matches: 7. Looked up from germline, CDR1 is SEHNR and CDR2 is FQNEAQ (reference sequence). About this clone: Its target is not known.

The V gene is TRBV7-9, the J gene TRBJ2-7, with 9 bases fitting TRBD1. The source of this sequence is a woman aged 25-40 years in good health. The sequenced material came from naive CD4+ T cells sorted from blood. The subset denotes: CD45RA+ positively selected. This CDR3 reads CASSFTGTGIYEQYF. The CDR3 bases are TGTGCCAGCAGCTTTACCGGGACAGGGATATACGAGCAGTACTTC.